This TCR beta chain was recovered during a study of PD-1 blockade in classical Hodgkin lymphoma. Study background: Every 2 weeks, patients got 3 mg/kg intravenous nivolumab.

Study-wide findings and caveats: TCR diversity in CD4+, not CD8+, cells rose significantly by C4D1. Relapsed/refractory patients reportedly had the lowest baseline TCR diversity, below newly diagnosed patients, who were below healthy donors. Still unresolved is the cause of the repertoire differences, which may be disease activity or prior therapy.

A single count supports this clone. What it recognizes is unknown. The length of the CDR3 is 14 residues. Germline-derived CDR1 and CDR2 are SEHNR and FQNEAQ (reference sequence). With 0 bases removed from V and 0 bases from J, the gap between germline ends came to 0 bases. The repertoire was sequenced with immunoSEQ multiplex PCR; TCRdb's copy has only in-frame clones and lacks some. The table shows under 95,000 clones, with around 90% occurring only once. Every patient experienced relapse after autologous stem cell transplantation, and brentuximab vedotin exposure varied. The clonotype was recovered from a human donor with classical Hodgkin lymphoma. Sequencing used peripheral blood mononuclear cells (PBMCs), obtained before the second cycle of nivolumab. V and J are TRBV7-9 and TRBJ2-6; D is unclear. The CDR3 loop is CASSLASGANVLTF. The CDR3, as DNA: TGTGCCAGCAGCTTAGCCTCTGGGGCCAACGTCCTGACTTTC.